Presented here are 2 T cell receptor beta chains from one specimen sequenced in a study of cytomegalovirus exposure and HLA in healthy donors. PCR was performed using 60 Vbeta and 13 Jbeta primers. TCRdb's table, derived via immunoSEQ multiplex PCR, lists solely in-frame clones and lacks some. Of around 150,000 clones in the sample, 82% were seen once. The sample consisted of PBMCs. Receptors originate from a girl aged 2 to 9 in good health and CMV-seropositive.

This chain joins TRBV29-1 and TRBJ1-3, with 8 bases aligning to TRBD1. In germline, CDR1 is SQVTM, CDR2 ANQGSEA. Trimming removed 8 bases from V and 4 bases from J; junction bases left unmatched: 7. The CDR3 loop spans 13 amino acids. This chain's CDR3 is CSSDDRGGNTIYF. The CDR3 nucleotides read TGCAGCTCAGACGACAGGGGAGGAAACACCATATATTTT.

The J gene is TRBJ2-7, the V gene TRBV27, with D maybe TRBD1 (6 bases). The ends were cut back, 6 bases at V and 4 bases at J, with 19 bases in the middle. The CDR3 length is 15 residues. The germline V gene has CDR1 MNHEY and CDR2 SMNVEV (reference sequence). CDR3 sequence (DNA): TGTGCCAGCAGCCCGATCCCGACAGGTCCGTACGAGCAGTACTTC. It is translated as CASSPIPTGPYEQYF.